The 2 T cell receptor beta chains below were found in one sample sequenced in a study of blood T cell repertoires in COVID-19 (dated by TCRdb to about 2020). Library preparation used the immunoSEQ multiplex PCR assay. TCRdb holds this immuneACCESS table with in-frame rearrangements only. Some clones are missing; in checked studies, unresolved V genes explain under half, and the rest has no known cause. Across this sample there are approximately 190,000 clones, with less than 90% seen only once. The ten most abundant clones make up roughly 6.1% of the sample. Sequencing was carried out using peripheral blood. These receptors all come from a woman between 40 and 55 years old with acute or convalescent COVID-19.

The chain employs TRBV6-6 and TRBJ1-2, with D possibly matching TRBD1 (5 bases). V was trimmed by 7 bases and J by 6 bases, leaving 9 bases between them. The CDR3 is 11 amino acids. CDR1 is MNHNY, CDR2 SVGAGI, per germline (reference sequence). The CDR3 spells CASISGNGYTF. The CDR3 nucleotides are TGTGCCAGCATATCAGGGAATGGCTACACCTTC.

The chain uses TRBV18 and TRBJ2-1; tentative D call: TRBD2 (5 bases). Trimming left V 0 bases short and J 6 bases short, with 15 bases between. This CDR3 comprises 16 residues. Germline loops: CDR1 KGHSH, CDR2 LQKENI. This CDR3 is CASSPPLWESVNEQFF. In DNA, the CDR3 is TGTGCCAGCTCACCACCGTTATGGGAGTCGGTCAATGAGCAGTTCTTC.